This is a list of T cell receptor beta chains from one sample in a study of OX40 agonist ivuxolimab in advanced cancers. Profiled with immunoSEQ multiplex PCR; TCRdb holds only in-frame clones, not every one. Among 20,000 to 25,000 clones listed, over 75% were seen once. The sequences come from CD4+ or CD8+ T cells sorted from blood, collected in a trial of the OX40 agonist ivuxolimab. The receptor set was obtained from an adult with an advanced solid tumor such as melanoma, head and neck, liver or kidney cancer. The CDR3 runs from the conserved cysteine through the conserved F or W. Each record gives: CDR3 length, clone size, J gene, V gene, D gene, CDR3 protein, CDR3 DNA. D genes are given only for firm matches. Clone size appears in some rows only: once, few, many, or a class for an expanded clone.

15	NA	TRBJ1-3	TRBV7-9	NA	CATRGRGRSGNTIYF	TGTGCCACCCGCGGGCGGGGAAGGTCTGGAAACACCATATATTTT
14	once	TRBJ1-6	TRBV27	NA	CASSLRDYNSPLHF	TGTGCCAGCAGTCTCAGGGATTATAATTCACCCCTCCACTTT
13	few	TRBJ2-1	TRBV7-3	NA	CASSLGGGNEQFF	TGTGCCAGCAGCTTAGGAGGGGGCAATGAGCAGTTCTTC
16	once	TRBJ1-6	TRBV5-1	NA	CASSLGVSSYNSPLHF	TGCGCCAGCAGCTTGGGGGTAAGCTCCTATAATTCACCCCTCCACTTT
17	NA	TRBJ1-6	TRBV4-1	NA	CASSQAFLRDKNTPLHF	TGCGCCAGCAGCCAAGCCTTCCTCCGGGACAAGAATACGCCCCTCCACTTT
13	NA	TRBJ2-1	TRBV5-4	NA	CASRPEDRNEQFF	TGTGCCAGCAGACCGGAAGACAGGAATGAGCAGTTCTTC
13	few	TRBJ1-2	TRBV7-9	NA	CASSIQRNYGYTF	TGTGCCAGCAGCATCCAGAGGAACTATGGCTACACCTTC
18	NA	TRBJ2-1	TRBV11-2	TRBD2	CASSLDGTSGVPYNEQFF	TGTGCCAGCAGCTTAGACGGGACTAGCGGGGTACCCTACAATGAGCAGTTCTTC
16	NA	TRBJ2-3	TRBV10-1	TRBD2	CASSPQERGDTDTQYF	TGCGCCAGCAGTCCCCAGGAGCGGGGAGACACAGATACGCAGTATTTT
16	NA	TRBJ2-3	TRBV21-1	NA	CASSLDATVMQDTQYF	TGTGCCAGCAGCTTGGATGCTACAGTCATGCAAGATACGCAGTATTTT
12	few	TRBJ2-5	TRBV11-2	NA	CASSSPGETQYF	TGTGCCAGCAGCTCACCTGGAGAGACCCAGTACTTC
15	NA	TRBJ2-3	TRBV10-3	TRBD2	CAISEMAGGPNTQYF	TGTGCCATCAGTGAAATGGCGGGGGGGCCAAATACGCAGTATTTT
18	NA	TRBJ1-2	TRBV4-1	NA	CASSQEITGGLLVDGYTF	TGCGCCAGCAGCCAAGAAATAACAGGAGGGCTTTTAGTTGATGGCTACACCTTC
14	few	TRBJ2-3	TRBV6-6	NA	CASSLTTITDTQYF	TGTGCCAGCAGTCTTACGACTATCACAGATACGCAGTATTTT
17	NA	TRBJ2-7	TRBV19	NA	CASSIASTSQGLYEQYF	TGTGCCAGTAGTATCGCCTCTACCTCACAGGGCCTTTACGAGCAGTACTTC
16	few	TRBJ2-3	TRBV4-2	TRBD2	CASSQEAAGGADTQYF	TGTGCCAGCAGCCAAGAAGCGGCGGGGGGGGCAGATACGCAGTATTTT
14	NA	TRBJ2-1	TRBV6-5	NA	CASSLKNAYNEQFF	TGTGCCAGCAGCCTGAAGAATGCATACAATGAGCAGTTCTTC
13	NA	TRBJ2-7	TRBV7-9	NA	CASSLMGSYEQYF	TGTGCCAGCAGCTTAATGGGGTCCTACGAGCAGTACTTC
15	NA	TRBJ2-1	TRBV4-2	TRBD2	CASSQDSGATNEQFF	TGTGCCAGCAGCCAAGATAGCGGGGCCACTAATGAGCAGTTCTTC
12	NA	TRBJ1-5	TRBV5-8	NA	CASSFGNQPQHF	TGTGCCAGCAGCTTCGGAAATCAGCCCCAGCATTTT
12	NA	TRBJ1-2	TRBV2	TRBD1	CASTTGDYGYTF	TGTGCCAGCACTACAGGGGACTATGGCTACACCTTC
15	NA	TRBJ2-1	TRBV7-9	TRBD2	CASSLPLAAYNEQFF	TGTGCCAGCAGCTTACCCCTAGCGGCCTACAATGAGCAGTTCTTC
12	NA	TRBJ2-7	TRBV30	NA	CAWSGNGYEQYF	TGTGCCTGGAGTGGTAACGGATACGAGCAGTACTTC
16	NA	TRBJ1-2	TRBV7-9	NA	CARYPLRGAAPYGYTF	TGTGCCAGATATCCCTTGCGAGGGGCTGCCCCCTATGGCTACACCTTC
13	NA	TRBJ1-1	TRBV19	TRBD1	CASTRGDWTEAFF	TGTGCCAGTACCAGGGGGGATTGGACTGAAGCTTTCTTT
17	NA	TRBJ2-3	TRBV7-2	TRBD2	CASSLVVAGGYTDTQYF	TGTGCCAGCAGCTTAGTGGTTGCGGGGGGATACACAGATACGCAGTATTTT
18	once	TRBJ2-6	TRBV4-3	NA	CASSQGTAALSGANVLTF	TGCGCCAGCAGCCAAGGGACTGCCGCCCTCTCTGGGGCCAACGTCCTGACTTTC
14	NA	TRBJ2-7	TRBV7-8	NA	CASSQTPTKNEQYF	TGTGCCAGCAGCCAAACCCCTACAAAGAACGAGCAGTACTTC
10	NA	TRBJ1-1	TRBV7-3	NA	CASSLVGAFF	TGTGCCAGCAGCTTAGTAGGAGCTTTCTTT
16	NA	TRBJ1-6	TRBV27	NA	CASTVAPSSYNSPLHF	TGTGCCAGCACCGTAGCCCCGAGCTCCTATAATTCACCCCTCCACTTT
13	NA	TRBJ2-3	TRBV5-1	NA	CASSLEGTDTQYF	TGCGCCAGCAGCTTGGAAGGGACGGATACGCAGTATTTT
14	NA	TRBJ1-5	TRBV15	NA	CATSSSSPGQPQHF	TGTGCCACCAGCAGCTCCTCCCCCGGACAGCCCCAGCATTTT
16	medium-sized	TRBJ2-1	TRBV7-9	TRBD2	CASSSELAGGNNEQFF	TGTGCCAGCAGCTCAGAACTAGCGGGGGGGAACAATGAGCAGTTCTTC
15	NA	TRBJ2-4	TRBV30	NA	CAGSGNGGPKNIQYF	TGTGCAGGAAGCGGTAATGGGGGCCCCAAAAACATTCAGTACTTC
13	NA	TRBJ2-3	TRBV4-1	NA	CASSQLGVDTQYF	TGCGCCAGCAGCCAACTGGGGGTGGATACGCAGTATTTT
16	NA	TRBJ1-1	TRBV5-6	TRBD1	CASSSGTGYMNTEAFF	TGTGCCAGCAGCTCCGGGACAGGGTACATGAACACTGAAGCTTTCTTT
12	NA	TRBJ1-6	TRBV5-6	NA	CASSSTGPPLHF	TGTGCCAGCAGTTCGACAGGCCCACCCCTCCACTTT
17	NA	TRBJ2-2	TRBV2	TRBD2	CASSEERAGGFTGELFF	TGTGCCAGCAGTGAAGAACGAGCGGGGGGATTCACCGGGGAGCTGTTTTTT
17	NA	TRBJ1-5	TRBV4-1	NA	CASSQEGAGVGNQPQHF	TGCGCCAGCAGCCAAGAGGGGGCAGGGGTTGGAAATCAGCCCCAGCATTTT
15	NA	TRBJ2-7	TRBV7-6	NA	CASSFRPDSSYEQYF	TGTGCCAGCAGCTTTCGCCCTGATAGCTCCTACGAGCAGTACTTC
13	NA	TRBJ2-1	TRBV11-3	NA	CASSFDRTNEQFF	TGTGCCAGCAGCTTCGACAGAACCAATGAGCAGTTCTTC
11	NA	TRBJ2-2	TRBV7-2	NA	CASSFTGELFF	TGTGCCAGCAGCTTTACCGGGGAGCTGTTTTTT
16	NA	TRBJ1-5	TRBV4-1	TRBD1	CASSQVRQGSNQPQHF	TGCGCCAGCAGCCAAGTTAGACAGGGAAGCAATCAGCCCCAGCATTTT
15	NA	TRBJ1-1	TRBV5-1	NA	CASSLGERDGTEAFF	TGCGCCAGCAGCTTGGGGGAGCGGGACGGCACTGAAGCTTTCTTT
15	NA	TRBJ2-3	TRBV7-2	NA	CASSLDGQFADTQYF	TGTGCCAGCAGCTTAGATGGCCAGTTTGCAGATACGCAGTATTTT
15	NA	TRBJ2-3	TRBV7-2	TRBD2	CASSAPSGSTDTQYF	TGTGCCAGCAGCGCCCCTAGCGGCAGCACAGATACGCAGTATTTT
15	NA	TRBJ1-5	TRBV10-1	NA	CASSVRVGRGSRQHF	TGCGCCAGCAGTGTAAGGGTTGGCAGGGGAAGTCGCCAGCATTTT
16	NA	TRBJ1-3	TRBV11-2	NA	CASSLDTRVPGNTIYF	TGTGCCAGCAGCTTAGATACGAGGGTCCCTGGAAACACCATATATTTT
15	NA	TRBJ1-1	TRBV6-5	NA	CASSYSGGSGTEAFF	TGTGCCAGCAGTTACTCCGGGGGCTCAGGCACTGAAGCTTTCTTT
16	NA	TRBJ1-2	TRBV19	TRBD1	CASSTSWQGARYGYTF	TGTGCCAGTAGTACCAGCTGGCAGGGGGCGCGGTATGGCTACACCTTC
17	NA	TRBJ2-7	TRBV4-1	NA	CASSQEGWAGDFDEQYF	TGCGCCAGCAGCCAAGAGGGATGGGCAGGGGATTTCGACGAGCAGTACTTC
11	NA	TRBJ1-1	TRBV20-1	NA	CSAPMGTEAFF	TGCAGTGCTCCGATGGGTACTGAAGCTTTCTTT
16	once	TRBJ1-1	TRBV6-5	NA	CASSYSRGDMNTEAFF	TGTGCCAGCAGTTACTCGAGGGGCGACATGAACACTGAAGCTTTCTTT
17	NA	TRBJ1-1	TRBV19	TRBD1	CASSDWEGQGVFTEAFF	TGTGCCAGTAGTGATTGGGAGGGACAGGGTGTTTTCACTGAAGCTTTCTTT
13	NA	TRBJ1-4	TRBV29-1	NA	CSVDGEGNEKLFF	TGCAGCGTTGACGGGGAAGGGAACGAAAAACTGTTTTTT